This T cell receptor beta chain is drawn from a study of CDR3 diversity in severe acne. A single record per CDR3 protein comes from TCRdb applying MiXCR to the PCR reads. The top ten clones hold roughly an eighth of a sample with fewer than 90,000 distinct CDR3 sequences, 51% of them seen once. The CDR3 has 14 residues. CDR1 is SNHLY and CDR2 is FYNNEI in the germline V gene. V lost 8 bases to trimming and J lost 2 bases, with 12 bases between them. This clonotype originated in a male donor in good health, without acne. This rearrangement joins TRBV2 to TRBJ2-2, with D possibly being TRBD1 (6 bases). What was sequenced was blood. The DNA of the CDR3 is TGTGCCAGCGTCGGCAGGGGAAACACCGGGGAGCTGTTTTTT. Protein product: CASVGRGNTGELFF. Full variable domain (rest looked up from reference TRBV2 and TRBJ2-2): EPEVTQTPSHQVTQMGQEVILRCVPISNHLYFYWYRQILGQKVEFLVSFYNNEISEKSEIFDDQFSVERPDGSNFTLKIRSTKLEDSAMYFCASVGRGNTGELFFGEGSRLTVL.